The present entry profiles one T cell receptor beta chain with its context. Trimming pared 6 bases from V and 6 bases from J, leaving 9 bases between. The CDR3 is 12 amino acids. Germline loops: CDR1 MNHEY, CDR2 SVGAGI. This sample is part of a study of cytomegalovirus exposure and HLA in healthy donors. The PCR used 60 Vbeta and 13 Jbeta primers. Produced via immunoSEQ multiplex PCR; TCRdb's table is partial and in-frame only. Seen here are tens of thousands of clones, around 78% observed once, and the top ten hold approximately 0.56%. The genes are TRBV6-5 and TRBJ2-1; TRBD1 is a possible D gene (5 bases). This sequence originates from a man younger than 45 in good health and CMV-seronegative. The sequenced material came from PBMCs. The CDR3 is CASRGVGNEQFF. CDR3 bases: TGTGCCAGCAGAGGGGTAGGCAATGAGCAGTTCTTC.